The clone carrying this TCR beta chain showed up just once. These data are taken from a study of OX40 agonist ivuxolimab in advanced cancers. Study summary: Those enrolled were less than 85% male, with a mean age of about 60 years and ages from about 20 to 90.

Germline trimming cut 4 bases from V and 6 bases from J; bases unmatched to any gene: 5. CDR3 length: 13 amino acids. Germline CDR1 LNHDA, CDR2 SQIVND (reference sequence). Generated by immunoSEQ multiplex PCR, the TCRdb table keeps only in-frame clones and is missing some. This sample has about 54,000 clones, with about 89% found just once. Sequencing used CD4+ or CD8+ T cells sorted from blood, obtained in a trial of the OX40 agonist ivuxolimab. This clonotype originated in an adult with an advanced solid tumor such as melanoma, head and neck, liver or kidney cancer. The chain is built from TRBV19 and TRBJ1-2, with 7 bases aligning to TRBD1. The CDR3 DNA reads TGTGCCAGTAGTAGGGCAGGGGGACATGGCTACACCTTC. Its translation is CASSRAGGHGYTF.